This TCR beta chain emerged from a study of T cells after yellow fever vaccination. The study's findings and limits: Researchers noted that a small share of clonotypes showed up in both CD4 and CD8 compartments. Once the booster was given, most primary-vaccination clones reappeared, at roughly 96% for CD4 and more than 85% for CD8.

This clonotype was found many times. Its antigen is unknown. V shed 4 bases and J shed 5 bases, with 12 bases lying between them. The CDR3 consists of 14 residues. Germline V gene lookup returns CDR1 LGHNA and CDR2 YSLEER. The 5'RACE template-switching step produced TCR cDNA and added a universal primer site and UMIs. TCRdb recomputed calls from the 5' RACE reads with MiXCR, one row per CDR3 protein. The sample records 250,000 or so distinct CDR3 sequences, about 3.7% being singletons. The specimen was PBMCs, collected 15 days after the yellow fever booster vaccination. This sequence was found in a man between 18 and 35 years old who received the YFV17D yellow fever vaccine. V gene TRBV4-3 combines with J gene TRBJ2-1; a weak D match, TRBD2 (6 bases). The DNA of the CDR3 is TGCGCCAGCAGCCCGGAGGGTTCCGACAATGAGCAGTTCTTC. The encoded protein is CASSPEGSDNEQFF.